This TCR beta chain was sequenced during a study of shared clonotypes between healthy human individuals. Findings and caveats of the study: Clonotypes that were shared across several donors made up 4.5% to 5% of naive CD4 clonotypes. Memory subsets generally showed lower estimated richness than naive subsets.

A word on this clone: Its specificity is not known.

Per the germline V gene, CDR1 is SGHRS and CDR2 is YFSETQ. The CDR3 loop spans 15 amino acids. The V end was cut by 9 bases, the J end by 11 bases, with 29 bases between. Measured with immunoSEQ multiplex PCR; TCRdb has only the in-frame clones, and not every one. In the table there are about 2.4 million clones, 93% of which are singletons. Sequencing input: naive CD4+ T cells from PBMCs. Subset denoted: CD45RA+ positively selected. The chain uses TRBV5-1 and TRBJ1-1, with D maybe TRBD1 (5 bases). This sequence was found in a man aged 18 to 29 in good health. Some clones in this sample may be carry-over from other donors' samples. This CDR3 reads CATHANTGSPVGAFF. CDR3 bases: TGCGCCACCCATGCAAACACAGGTTCCCCCGTGGGCGCTTTCTTT.